This T cell receptor (beta chain) was recovered during a study of radiotherapy plus CTLA-4 blockade in lung cancer. Study at large: About 17% of enrolled patients responded objectively, and around 30% had disease control.

Sequenced by immunoSEQ multiplex PCR; TCRdb stores in-frame clones only, minus some. The data hold 89,000 or so clones, with about 81% observed a single time. The germline V gene has CDR1 LGHNA and CDR2 YNFKEQ. CDR3 length: 19 residues. The J segment lost 5 bases and the V segment lost 4 bases, leaving 13 bases of the junction unmatched. To note about this clone: Its antigen is as yet unknown.

Findings and limits, study-wide: Subsequent to radiotherapy plus ipilimumab, tumor-derived TCR clones underwent expansion in blood. Best predicting response, reportedly, were early blood T cell clone dynamics, with interferon-beta.

The rearrangement uses TRBV4-2 and TRBJ2-1; 14 nucleotides match TRBD2. The clonotype originates from a human donor with non-small cell lung cancer who had a partial response to radiotherapy plus ipilimumab. Here the sequenced sample was peripheral blood, taken from a patient treated with radiotherapy plus ipilimumab. The CDR3 nucleotides are TGTGCCAGCAGCCCGCGGGGGACTAGCGGGAGTATGGAGGACAATGAGCAGTTCTTC. Translating gives CASSPRGTSGSMEDNEQFF.